These 29 T cell receptor beta chains originate from one sample sequenced in a study of CD8 T cells in ankylosing spondylitis. TCRdb redid the calling of the 5' RACE reads with MiXCR, one entry per CDR3 protein. This sample yields roughly 150,000 distinct CDR3 sequences, of which 30% to 40% are seen a single time; around 6% belongs to the top ten. The specimen sequenced was synovial fluid, either unsorted or a sorted T cell fraction (not recorded which). Receptor source: a male donor with ankylosing spondylitis.

The chain recombines TRBV7-9 with TRBJ2-5; D may be TRBD1 (8 bases). Between the trimmed V and J ends, which lost 3 bases and 2 bases, there was a span of 19 bases. Germline CDR1 and CDR2: SEHNR and FQNEAQ (reference sequence). This CDR3 contains 17 residues. CDR3 protein: CASSLSGARTGQETQYF. In DNA form, the CDR3 reads TGTGCCAGCAGCTTGAGCGGGGCGCGGACAGGGCAAGAGACCCAGTACTTC.

The V and J genes are TRBV6-5 and TRBJ1-1, with TRBD1 matching over 7 bases. The CDR3 consists of 16 residues. The trim removed 1 base at V and 5 bases at J, leaving 10 bases unmatched. Germline V gene lookup returns CDR1 MNHEY and CDR2 SVGAGI. CDR3 residues: CASSYFSRGRRTEAFF. CDR3 nucleotide sequence: TGTGCCAGCAGTTACTTTTCTAGGGGGCGTCGTACTGAAGCTTTCTTT.

The chain employs TRBV20-1 and TRBJ2-1, with 9 bases identical to TRBD1. The CDR3 is made up of 14 amino acids. With V trimmed by 6 bases and J by 2 bases, 5 bases remained unmatched. Germline loops: CDR1 DFQATT, CDR2 SNEGSKA (reference sequence). The CDR3 sequence: CSAQDRGAYNEQFF. The CDR3 nucleotides read TGCAGTGCCCAGGACAGGGGAGCCTACAATGAGCAGTTCTTC.

This chain uses TRBV14 with TRBJ1-3; D perhaps matches TRBD1 (6 bases). The CDR3 is made up of 20 amino acids. The V gene's germline CDR1 is SGHDN and CDR2 FVKESK. The V end lost 4 bases, the J end lost 3 bases, and 28 bases lay between the germline ends. Here the CDR3 DNA reads TGTGCCAGCAGCCCCAATCCCGCGACAGGCCGGCCTGACTTTGGAAACACCATATATTTT. This translates into CASSPNPATGRPDFGNTIYF.

This clonotype was seen a few times. V gene TRBV10-3 combines with J gene TRBJ2-7, with 11 bases matching TRBD2. CDR1 is ENHRY, CDR2 SYGVKD, per germline. The CDR3 covers 14 residues. The V segment lost 6 bases and the J segment 4 bases; nucleotides outside the gene matches: 5. The CDR3 DNA reads TGTGCCATCAGAACTAGCGGGAGTTTTTACGAGCAGTACTTC. Translating it yields CAIRTSGSFYEQYF.

The rearrangement links TRBV5-1 to TRBJ2-1, with unresolved D. The ends were cut back, 2 bases at V and 6 bases at J, with 9 bases in the middle. The CDR3 has 13 residues. CDR1 and CDR2 from the germline V gene are SGHRS and YFSETQ. The CDR3 DNA reads as TGCGCCAGCAGCTTAATCGTCGGCAATGAGCAGTTCTTC. This codes for CASSLIVGNEQFF. Based on the CDR3 plus reference TRBV5-1 and TRBJ2-1, the full variable domain is KAGVTQTPRYLIKTRGQQVTLSCSPISGHRSVSWYQQTPGQGLQFLFEYFSETQRNKGNFPGRFSGRQFSNSRSEMNVSTLELGDSALYLCASSLIVGNEQFFGPGTRLTVL.

This clonotype was picked up one time. J is TRBJ2-2 and V is TRBV11-3; 7 nucleotides match TRBD2. J was trimmed by 4 bases and V by 8 bases; bases with no gene match: 10. CDR1 is SGHNT, CDR2 YENEEA, per germline. The CDR3 runs to 15 residues. Here the CDR3 reads CASSLSGAGTGELFF. As DNA, the CDR3 is TGTGCCAGCTCCTTGAGCGGGGCGGGCACCGGGGAGCTGTTTTTT.

In this sample, this clonotype turned up a few times. The CDR3: CASSRDRGQPQHF. Written as DNA, the CDR3 is TGTGCCAGCAGCCGGGACAGGGGTCAGCCCCAGCATTTT. This chain links TRBV7-2 with TRBJ1-5; 10 positions match TRBD1. CDR1 and CDR2 (germline): SGHTA, FQGNSA. This CDR3 region has 13 residues. Losses at the gene ends were 5 bases for V and 6 bases for J; bases not matched to a gene: 1.

The CDR3 sequence: CASSDMYTEAFF. In DNA, the CDR3 is TGTGCCAGCAGTGACATGTACACTGAAGCTTTCTTT. The V call is TRBV12-3 or TRBV12-4, the J call TRBJ1-1; D remains ambiguous. Trimming took off 5 bases at V and 3 bases at J, with 7 bases between the two ends. CDR3 size: 12 residues.

This clonotype was seen repeatedly, ten times or more. The rearrangement joins TRBV20-1 to TRBJ1-1; no reliable D call. Germline V gene data show CDR1 as DFQATT and CDR2 as SNEGSKA (reference sequence). This CDR3 has 16 amino acids. The V gene lost 0 bases and the J gene lost 1 base, with 15 bases spanning the gap. Here the CDR3 DNA reads TGCAGTGCTAGAGATCGGGGATCCCCCCGGAACACTGAAGCTTTCTTT. It specifies CSARDRGSPRNTEAFF.

This clonotype occurred once. The V and J genes are TRBV14 and TRBJ2-1; TRBD1 is a possible D gene (6 bases). CDR3 length: 13 residues. With 5 bases removed from V and 9 bases from J, the gap between germline ends came to 14 bases. Germline V lookup: CDR1 SGHDN, CDR2 FVKESK. CDR3 sequence reads: CASSTQQGSEQFF. The CDR3, as DNA: TGTGCCAGCAGCACCCAGCAGGGGTCTGAGCAGTTCTTC.

This chain uses TRBV4-3 with TRBJ2-1; 8 nucleotides agree with TRBD2. J gave up 7 bases and V 0 bases, and 5 bases lay outside the gene matches. CDR1 is LGHNA, CDR2 YSLEER, per germline. The CDR3 totals 15 residues. The CDR3 is CASSQDTGGWNEQFF. CDR3 in DNA: TGCGCCAGCAGCCAAGATACGGGAGGGTGGAATGAGCAGTTCTTC.

The chain joins TRBV5-1 to TRBJ2-1; D may be TRBD1 (6 bases). Germline V gene sequence: CDR1 SGHRS, CDR2 YFSETQ. V was clipped by 3 bases and J by 10 bases, with 20 bases between them. This CDR3 has 15 residues. This chain's CDR3 is CASSSIGDKTGEQFF. In DNA, the CDR3 is TGCGCCAGCAGCTCTATCGGGGACAAAACGGGGGAGCAGTTCTTC.

This clonotype has just one count. The conserved closing phenylalanine or tryptophan is absent in this CDR3, likely reflecting a read error. This sequence joins TRBV5-1 and TRBJ2-3; D is unclear. The CDR3 length is 12 residues. Germline CDR1 reads SGHRS; CDR2 reads YFSETQ. V was cut by 0 bases and J by 6 bases, with 5 bases left in between. CDR3 nucleotide sequence: TGCGCCAGCAGCTTGGACGGGGATACGCAGTATATT. Translation gives CASSLDGDTQYI.

Only a few counts were recorded for this clonotype. This chain links TRBV2 with TRBJ1-1; the match to TRBD1 covers 7 bases. CDR1 is SNHLY, CDR2 FYNNEI, per germline. V shed 7 bases and J 3 bases; nucleotides not matched to a gene: 8. The CDR3 runs to 14 residues. CDR3 sequence (DNA): TGTGCCAGCAACAAACAGGGGCGAGACACTGAAGCTTTCTTT. Translation: CASNKQGRDTEAFF.

The chain has TRBV12-2 and TRBJ1-4; the table's D gene call, TRBD1, was not cross checked with the DNA. TRBV12-2 is reported as a pseudogene. The CDR3 has 15 residues. DNA for the CDR3: TGTGCAAGTCGCTTAGCGGGGACAGCCCATGAAAAACTGTTTTTT. Translated, it gives CASRLAGTAHEKLFF.

This clonotype was seen ten or more times. The chain recombines TRBV3-1 with TRBJ2-2; 10 positions match TRBD1. The CDR3 consists of 15 residues. J lost 6 bases, V lost 4 bases, and 5 bases had no gene match. Germline assignment: CDR1 LGHDT and CDR2 YNNKEL (reference sequence). The chain's CDR3 is CASSRDRGLAGELFF. The CDR3 nucleotides read TGTGCCAGCAGCCGGGACAGGGGTTTGGCCGGGGAGCTGTTTTTT.

The CDR3 bases are TGTGCCAGCAGTTCCGGGACAGGGCGATGGGGAGAGCAGTACTTC. Amino acids: CASSSGTGRWGEQYF. The chain has TRBV12-3 or TRBV12-4 and TRBJ2-7; the match to TRBD1 covers 9 bases. The CDR3 has 15 amino acids. With V trimmed by 4 bases and J by 7 bases, 11 bases remained unmatched.

The J gene is TRBJ2-2, the V gene TRBV6-1; possibly TRBD1 for D (6 bases). Germline-derived CDR1 and CDR2 are MNHNS and SASEGT. The CDR3 is 16 residues long. Trimming pared 5 bases from V and 4 bases from J, leaving 17 bases between. The CDR3 DNA follows: TGTGCCAGCAGTCCCAACAGGGCGCGAGGCACCGGGGAGCTGTTTTTT. Translation gives CASSPNRARGTGELFF.

The chain uses TRBV12-3 or TRBV12-4 and TRBJ1-4; the D gene is possibly TRBD1 (6 bases). Trimming left V 6 bases short and J 8 bases short, with 16 bases between. The CDR3 contains 14 residues. CDR3 in DNA: TGTGCCAGCAGGTCTGCAGGGGCTGGAGAAAAACTGTTTTTT. It yields the protein CASRSAGAGEKLFF.

The gene calls are TRBV7-2 and TRBJ2-4, with TRBD2 matching 9 bases. Germline values: CDR1 SGHTA, CDR2 FQGNSA. V shed 0 bases, J shed 14 bases, and the junction held 5 bases outside the gene matches. This CDR3 spans 13 amino acids. CDR3 region: CASSLAASGDKYF. The DNA of the CDR3 is TGTGCCAGCAGCTTAGCGGCTAGCGGGGATAAGTACTTC.

The chain carries TRBV7-2 and TRBJ2-7, with D tentatively TRBD1 or TRBD2 (5 bases each). Trimming took off 4 bases at V and 0 bases at J, with 13 bases between the two ends. Germline CDR1 reads SGHTA; CDR2 reads FQGNSA. CDR3 length equals 15 residues. In DNA, the CDR3 is TGTGCCAGCAGCTCACTCCCCGGGACCTCCTACGAGCAGTACTTC. It codes for CASSSLPGTSYEQYF. Supplemented by reference TRBV7-2 and TRBJ2-7, the full variable domain reads GAGVSQSPSNKVTEKGKDVELRCDPISGHTALYWYRQSLGQGLEFLIYFQGNSAPDKSGLPSDRFSAERTGGSVSTLTIQRTQQEDSAVYLCASSSLPGTSYEQYFGPGTRLTVT.

This clonotype was detected only a few times. The J gene is TRBJ2-3, the V gene TRBV20-1; the match to TRBD2 covers 11 bases. Germline V CDR1 and CDR2: DFQATT, SNEGSKA (reference sequence). The CDR3 consists of 17 residues. With 0 bases clipped from V and 7 bases from J, the junction kept 12 bases outside the gene matches. The CDR3 is CSARDPLAGAGTYTQYF. In DNA, the CDR3 is TGCAGTGCTAGAGACCCACTAGCGGGGGCGGGGACATATACGCAGTATTTT.

In this sample, this clonotype turned up a few times. The gene calls are TRBV5-1 and TRBJ2-3; 12 nucleotides align to TRBD2. The CDR3 is 15 residues long. The V segment lost 4 bases and the J segment 4 bases; nucleotides outside the gene matches: 4. Germline V gene sequence: CDR1 SGHRS, CDR2 YFSETQ. CDR3 sequence reads: CASSIRLAGADTQYF. The CDR3 nucleotides read TGCGCCAGCAGCATTCGACTAGCGGGAGCAGATACGCAGTATTTT.

V and J are TRBV5-1 and TRBJ2-7; possibly TRBD2 for D (7 bases). The CDR3 length is 14 residues. V was shortened by 3 bases and J by 3 bases, with 13 bases between the two germline ends. The germline V gene has CDR1 SGHRS and CDR2 YFSETQ. This chain's CDR3 is CASSSRGGIYEQYF. The DNA of the CDR3 is TGCGCCAGCAGCTCAAGGGGGGGAATCTACGAGCAGTACTTC.

The chain couples TRBV6-5 to TRBJ2-6, with a possible D match to TRBD1 (5 bases). V lost 2 bases and J lost 2, with 7 bases in between. The CDR3 length is 15 residues. Germline V lookup: CDR1 MNHEY, CDR2 SVGAGI. In DNA form, the CDR3 reads TGTGCCAGCAGTTACGCGACAGCTGGGGCCAACGTCCTGACTTTC. This codes for CASSYATAGANVLTF.

This clonotype was observed a few times. The rearrangement links TRBV20-1 to TRBJ2-7; possible D gene TRBD2, 7 bases. CDR1 is DFQATT and CDR2 is SNEGSKA in the germline V gene (reference sequence). Between the trimmed V and J ends, which lost 5 bases and 3 bases, there was a span of 11 bases. The CDR3 runs to 12 residues. CDR3 sequence (DNA): TGCAGTGCTCACAGGGAGGGCTACGAGCAGTACTTC. Translated, it gives CSAHREGYEQYF.

The chain is built from TRBV12-3 or TRBV12-4 and TRBJ2-1; a weak D match, TRBD2 (7 bases). V gave up 5 bases and J gave up 9 bases, with 20 bases separating them. The CDR3 spans 15 residues. The CDR3 bases are TGTGCCAGCAGTCTACTAGCGCGGGGGCCCGGTGAGCAGTTCTTC. This gives the protein CASSLLARGPGEQFF.

The chain combines TRBV5-1 with TRBJ1-3; D is unresolved. V was trimmed by 0 bases and J by 0 bases, leaving 7 bases between them. The CDR3 is 15 amino acids. Germline V gives CDR1 SGHRS, CDR2 YFSETQ. CDR3 loop: CASSLVGDSGNTIYF. Here the CDR3 DNA reads TGCGCCAGCAGCTTGGTGGGCGACTCTGGAAACACCATATATTTT.